The clone carrying this T cell receptor (beta chain) was counted at least ten times. Its antigen is as yet unknown. This sample stems from a study of identical twins. In germline, CDR1 is KGHSH, CDR2 LQKENI. This CDR3 is built from 11 residues. The V end was cut by 3 bases, the J end by 6 bases, with 4 bases between. There were only healthy Caucasians among the donors. Whole-study findings and limits: An excess of low generation probability was shown by twin-shared out-of-frame alpha sequences.

TCRdb redid the calling of the 5' RACE reads with MiXCR, one entry per CDR3 protein. The data hold roughly 710,000 distinct CDR3 sequences, with 6% to 6.5% observed a single time. The sample taken for sequencing was naive T cells sorted from blood. This sequence was found in a man aged 18 to 30 in good health. The rearrangement links TRBV18 to TRBJ2-3; D ambiguous. CDR3 protein: CASSPADTQYF. Here the CDR3 DNA reads TGTGCCAGCTCACCGGCGGATACGCAGTATTTT.